The clone carrying this T cell receptor (beta chain) turned up a few times. The data are from a study of OX40 agonist ivuxolimab in advanced cancers. Sequenced by immunoSEQ multiplex PCR; TCRdb stores in-frame clones only, minus some. Seen here are around 44,000 clones, 85% to 90% observed once, and the top ten hold around 35%. The CDR3 loop spans 12 amino acids. The germline V and J ends were trimmed by 5 bases and 5 bases, with 10 bases remaining between them. Germline V gives CDR1 SNHLY, CDR2 FYNNEI. V usage is TRBV2 and J usage is TRBJ2-7; D gene unclear. This sequence was found in an adult with an advanced solid tumor such as melanoma, head and neck, liver or kidney cancer. Source: CD4+ or CD8+ T cells sorted from blood, taken in a trial of the OX40 agonist ivuxolimab. The CDR3 DNA sequence: TGTGCCAGCAGTTTGAGTAACCACGAGCAGTACTTC. Translated: CASSLSNHEQYF. Full variable domain (rest looked up from reference TRBV2 and TRBJ2-7): EPEVTQTPSHQVTQMGQEVILRCVPISNHLYFYWYRQILGQKVEFLVSFYNNEISEKSEIFDDQFSVERPDGSNFTLKIRSTKLEDSAMYFCASSLSNHEQYFGPGTRLTVT.